Described below is a single T cell receptor beta chain sequence and its context. V lost 5 bases to trimming and J lost 4 bases, with 10 bases between them. CDR1 MGHRA and CDR2 YSYEKL come from the germline V gene. This CDR3 is built from 13 residues. Assay used: immunoSEQ multiplex PCR; TCRdb lists only in-frame clones, some missing. The sample gives over 50,000 clones, 97% of which show up once; over 0.15% is in the top ten. These data belong to a study of technical replicates of blood from a handful of donors. V gene TRBV4-1 combines with J gene TRBJ2-3; D is unclear. Sequenced sample: T cells isolated from PBMCs. The source is a human donor in good health. This CDR3 is CASSGVPPDTQYF. CDR3 bases: TGCGCCAGCAGCGGAGTGCCCCCAGATACGCAGTATTTT.